The rows below give T cell receptor beta chains drawn from one sample of a study of Ad26.COV2.S vaccination and SARS-CoV-2 variants. The protocol was immunoSEQ multiplex PCR, while the TCRdb copy is restricted to in-frame clones and leaves out a portion. The sample consists of 300,000 to 400,000 clones, 85% to 90% of them appearing once. Sequences were derived from peripheral blood, sampled in a trial of Ad26.COV2.S vaccine versus placebo. The receptors shown here come from a person between 18 and 59 years old who received the Ad26.COV2.S COVID-19 vaccine or a placebo. Each CDR3 is given with its conserved first and last residue. The order of the fields is clone size, V gene, J gene, D gene, CDR3 DNA, CDR3 protein. A D gene is named only where the DNA matches it firmly. Some rows mark clone size as missing; the rest say once, few, many or name a class of expanded clone.

NA	TRBV19	TRBJ1-1	NA	TGTGCCAGTAGTCCTACGTGGGGCGATGAAGCTTTCTTT	CASSPTWGDEAFF
NA	TRBV19	TRBJ1-2	TRBD1	TGTGCCAGTAGCCCGACGGACAGGGTAGGCGGCTACACCTTC	CASSPTDRVGGYTF
once	TRBV11-2	TRBJ2-1	NA	TGTGCCAGCAGCTTCTTCCCAGGCGGCTCCTACAATGAGCAGTTCTTC	CASSFFPGGSYNEQFF
NA	TRBV6-6	TRBJ1-3	NA	TGTGCCAGCAGTTACTCGACAGTTACTGGAAACACCATATATTTT	CASSYSTVTGNTIYF
NA	TRBV6-5	TRBJ2-1	TRBD2	TGTGCCAGCAGTACTCGACTAGCGGGAATGAATGAGCAGTTCTTC	CASSTRLAGMNEQFF
few	TRBV3-1/TRBV3-2	TRBJ1-6	NA	TGTGCCAGCAGCCAAGTGGCAGGGGATTCACCCCTCCACTTT	CASSQVAGDSPLHF
NA	TRBV4-3	TRBJ1-2	NA	TGCGCCAGCAGCCGGGGGGGCGGTCTCTATGGCTACACCTTC	CASSRGGGLYGYTF
NA	TRBV7-6	TRBJ2-5	NA	TGTGCCAGCAGCTTCACTCCCCAAGAGACCCAGTACTTC	CASSFTPQETQYF
once	TRBV5-4	TRBJ2-1	NA	TGTGCCAGCAGCCCCTTGACGACAGGTCACAATGAGCAGTTCTTC	CASSPLTTGHNEQFF
NA	TRBV11-2	TRBJ1-2	NA	TGTGCCAGCAGCCTACCCGGGACACCAGACTCGGATGGCTACACCTTC	CASSLPGTPDSDGYTF
NA	TRBV4-1	TRBJ1-3	TRBD1	TGCGCCAGCAGCCAACCTGACAGGGCGGGAAACACCATATATTTT	CASSQPDRAGNTIYF
NA	TRBV2	TRBJ2-6	TRBD1	TGTGCCAGCAGCGGACGGGACAGGATGAACTCTGGGGCCAACGTCCTGACTTTC	CASSGRDRMNSGANVLTF
NA	TRBV28	TRBJ2-2	NA	TGTGCCAGCAGTTTGTGGTCCCGACAGACACCGAACACCGGGGAGCTGTTTTTT	CASSLWSRQTPNTGELFF
NA	TRBV11-2	TRBJ1-2	NA	TGTGCCACCTCCCGGGGGTATGGCTACACCTTC	CATSRGYGYTF
NA	TRBV11-3	TRBJ2-1	TRBD1	TGTGCCAGCAGCTTAGGACAGGGTGATTACAATGAGCAGTTCTTC	CASSLGQGDYNEQFF
NA	TRBV6-5	TRBJ2-3	NA	TGTGCCAGCAGTCCCCCGTTCGGAGGAACAGATACGCAGTATTTT	CASSPPFGGTDTQYF
NA	TRBV5-6	TRBJ2-7	NA	TGTGCCAGCAGCCAAAGACAGCCACCCTACGAGCAGTACTTC	CASSQRQPPYEQYF
NA	TRBV28	TRBJ1-4	NA	TGTGCCAGCAGTTCTGCCCCCCCACAGATTAATGAAAAACTGTTTTTT	CASSSAPPQINEKLFF
NA	TRBV9	TRBJ1-4	NA	TGTGCCAGCAGCGCCGGGGGTCGGGATGAAAAACTGTTTTTT	CASSAGGRDEKLFF
NA	TRBV5-4	TRBJ2-1	TRBD1	TGTGCCAGCAGCATCGGGACAGGTGTCTACAATGAGCAGTTCTTC	CASSIGTGVYNEQFF
NA	TRBV20-1	TRBJ1-1	TRBD1	TGCAGTGCTTACTCAGGGGGCAGGGCTTTCTTT	CSAYSGGRAFF
NA	TRBV7-8	TRBJ1-2	NA	TGTGCCAGCAGCATCCGGGGAGGTTCGAGCTATGGCTACACCTTC	CASSIRGGSSYGYTF
NA	TRBV27	TRBJ1-3	TRBD1	TGTGCCAGCAGCGTGACAGGGACAGGAAACACCATATATTTT	CASSVTGTGNTIYF
NA	TRBV2	TRBJ2-1	TRBD1	TGTGCCAGCAGTTCCTCCGGGACAGGGGTTTACAATGAGCAGTTCTTC	CASSSSGTGVYNEQFF
many	TRBV5-5	TRBJ1-6	NA	TGTGCCAGCAGCGAAGGGGGTTATAATTCACCCCTCCACTTT	CASSEGGYNSPLHF
NA	TRBV13	TRBJ2-7	TRBD1	TGTGCCAGCAGCCCCGGACAGGGGTCCTACGAGCAGTACTTC	CASSPGQGSYEQYF
NA	TRBV9	TRBJ1-1	NA	TGTGCCAGCAGCGGTCGGGCGGGGGATGTGAACACTGAAGCTTTCTTT	CASSGRAGDVNTEAFF